What follows are 15 T cell receptor beta chains derived from one specimen sequenced in a study of beta chain features in type 1 diabetes. Reverse transcription of all isolated RNA meant that expressed TCRB transcripts were sequenced. The repertoire was sequenced with immunoSEQ multiplex PCR; TCRdb's copy has only in-frame clones and lacks some. The table shows 900,000 or so clones, with 15% to 20% occurring only once. Sequenced input: naive CD4+ T cells from blood. Receptor source: a young woman in good health.

This clone showed up just a few times. The rearrangement joins TRBV15 to TRBJ2-5; the match to TRBD2 covers 12 bases. The CDR3 loop spans 16 amino acids. The germline V gene has CDR1 LNHNV and CDR2 YYDKDF (reference sequence). J gave up 4 bases and V 1 base, and 4 bases lay outside the gene matches. For the CDR3, the DNA is TGTGCCACCAGCAGAGGCGCGGGACTAGCGGGAGAGACCCAGTACTTC. It yields the protein CATSRGAGLAGETQYF.

This clone was found a few times. The CDR3 region has the DNA TGCGCCAGCAGCTTCCGATACGGGACTAGCGGGAAAGGGAATGAGCAGTTCTTC. It codes for CASSFRYGTSGKGNEQFF. The chain is built from TRBV4-3 and TRBJ2-1, with 13 positions matching TRBD2. CDR1 LGHNA and CDR2 YSLEER come from the germline V gene. The V and J ends lost 5 bases and 7 bases, in that order; junction bases with no gene match: 14. The length of the CDR3 is 18 residues.

In this sample, this clone turned up many times. The gene calls are TRBV10-3 and TRBJ1-5; perhaps TRBD1 as D (5 bases). The CDR3 is 13 residues long. The germline gives CDR1 ENHRY, CDR2 SYGVKD. The ends were cut back, 10 bases at V and 5 bases at J, with 15 bases in the middle. In DNA form, the CDR3 reads TGTGCCACCAGCCCAGGGCTCGATCAGCCCCAGCATTTT. Protein product: CATSPGLDQPQHF.

This chain joins TRBV10-1 and TRBJ1-2, with D hard to call. CDR3 length: 13 amino acids. Trimming shortened V by 5 bases and J by 7 bases, and 14 bases separated the two germline ends. From germline, CDR1 is WNHNN and CDR2 SYGVQD (reference sequence). This CDR3 reads CASSPGPFGGYTF. In DNA form, the CDR3 reads TGCGCCAGCAGTCCCGGTCCCTTCGGTGGCTACACCTTC.

This clone occurred a few times. This rearrangement joins TRBV5-4 to TRBJ2-3; 14 positions match TRBD2. The junction had 5 bases not matched to a gene; V was cut back by 2 bases and J by 3 bases. This CDR3 is built from 17 residues. Per the germline V gene, CDR1 is SGHNT and CDR2 is YYREEE (reference sequence). The chain's CDR3 is CASSFGGTSGSTDTQYF. CDR3 bases: TGTGCCAGCAGCTTCGGGGGGACTAGCGGGAGTACAGATACGCAGTATTTT.

This clone has more than one count but fewer than ten. The chain employs TRBV2 and TRBJ1-2; 7 positions agree with TRBD1. This CDR3 is 13 amino acids long. V shed 7 bases, J shed 4 bases, and the junction held 6 bases outside the gene matches. Germline CDR1 is SNHLY and CDR2 is FYNNEI. The CDR3 spells CASTTDRVYGYTF. The CDR3 nucleotides read TGTGCCAGCACCACAGACAGGGTCTATGGCTACACCTTC.

This clone showed up just a few times. The chain combines TRBV7-9 with TRBJ2-5; either TRBD1 or TRBD2 may fit D (5 bases each). The CDR3 runs 16 residues. V dropped 2 bases and J dropped 5 bases, with 18 bases sitting between them. The germline V gene has CDR1 SEHNR and CDR2 FQNEAQ (reference sequence). CDR3 bases: TGTGCCAGCAGCTTATCACTCAGGGAGCTGGGGGAGACCCAGTACTTC. Its translation is CASSLSLRELGETQYF.

V and J are TRBV28 and TRBJ1-2; TRBD1 matches at 7 bases. Trimming at V came to 7 bases and at J to 4 bases, leaving 12 bases not matched to a gene. Germline loops: CDR1 MDHEN, CDR2 SYDVKM. The CDR3 length is 15 residues. In DNA, the CDR3 is TGTGCCAGCATACCAAGAAGGGGGCGCGTCTATGGCTACACCTTC. It codes for CASIPRRGRVYGYTF.

This clone was found a few times. J is TRBJ2-3 and V is TRBV9; 7 bases map to TRBD2. The J segment lost 5 bases and the V segment lost 1 base, leaving 4 bases of the junction unmatched. CDR3 size: 14 residues. Germline CDR1 SGDLS, CDR2 YYNGEE. The CDR3 coding sequence is TGTGCCAGCAGCGTACGGGGGGAGAAAGATACGCAGTATTTT. Translated, it gives CASSVRGEKDTQYF.

The rearrangement joins TRBV6-5 to TRBJ2-4; D remains ambiguous. With 3 bases removed from V and 1 base from J, the gap between germline ends came to 7 bases. Germline loops: CDR1 MNHEY, CDR2 SVGAGI. This CDR3 has 14 residues. The CDR3 here is CASSYIGAKNIQYF. The CDR3 nucleotides are TGTGCCAGCAGTTATATTGGGGCCAAAAACATTCAGTACTTC.

This clone was counted between two and nine times. The V call is TRBV6-5, the J call TRBJ1-2; 7 nucleotides line up with TRBD1. The CDR3 sequence is 15 residues long. Germline CDR1 is MNHEY and CDR2 is SVGAGI. Trimming removed 0 bases from V and 4 bases from J; junction bases left unmatched: 5. The CDR3 bases are TGTGCCAGCAGTTACTCGACAGGGAGTGGCTATGGCTACACCTTC. Its translation is CASSYSTGSGYGYTF.

The chain links TRBV29-1 to TRBJ1-1, with D possibly TRBD1 on 5 matching bases. V was clipped by 7 bases and J by 1 base, with 13 bases between them. CDR3 length: 13 residues. Germline CDR1 is SQVTM and CDR2 is ANQGSEA. As DNA, the CDR3 is TGCAGCGCTCCCGGGACGGCGAACACTGAAGCTTTCTTT. Protein product: CSAPGTANTEAFF.

The rearrangement joins TRBV28 to TRBJ2-4, with D possibly called TRBD1 or TRBD2 (5 bases each). Per the germline V gene, CDR1 is MDHEN and CDR2 is SYDVKM. The ends were cut back, 3 bases at V and 3 bases at J, with 12 bases in the middle. This CDR3 contains 15 residues. The DNA of the CDR3 is TGTGCCAGCAGTTTCCCGAGGGGCTACAAAAACATTCAGTACTTC. Its protein is CASSFPRGYKNIQYF.

The genes are TRBV5-1 and TRBJ2-3, with 9 bases matching TRBD1. Looked up from germline, CDR1 is SGHRS and CDR2 is YFSETQ. V trimming: 4 bases; J trimming: 1 base; junction bases outside the gene matches: 7. This CDR3 is 16 amino acids long. The CDR3 DNA sequence: TGCGCCAGCAGCATTGGACAGGGGAGTGGCACAGATACGCAGTATTTT. It specifies CASSIGQGSGTDTQYF.

Only a few counts were recorded for this clone. The chain couples TRBV5-1 to TRBJ2-1, with D possibly matching TRBD1 (7 bases). CDR3 length: 17 residues. Per germline, CDR1 SGHRS and CDR2 YFSETQ. Trimming cost V 3 bases and J 8 bases, with 24 bases left between them. CDR3 region: CASSSGAYYGQVDEQFF. Here the CDR3 DNA reads TGCGCCAGCAGCTCGGGGGCATACTACGGACAGGTGGATGAGCAGTTCTTC.